A selection of T cell receptor beta chains follows, all from one sample in a study of T-cell memory formation after mild COVID-19. A single record per CDR3 protein comes from TCRdb applying MiXCR to the 5' RACE reads. In the table there are tens of thousands of distinct CDR3 sequences, 9.5% to 15% of which are singletons. Sample: PBMCs or a T cell subset sorted from them (not recorded which). These TCRs come from a man between 18 and 35 years old who had mild COVID-19 (a few samples of this study predate the infection). Cell type and time point are not known. The CDR3 runs from the conserved cysteine through the conserved F or W. A D gene is named only where the DNA matches it firmly. A row's size may be missing; if present it is once, few, many or a size class.

clone_size: many
d_call: TRBD2
j_call: TRBJ2-3
v_call: TRBV4-2
cdr3_nt: TGTGCCAGCAGCCAAGATCAGGGACTAGGCGCAGATACGCAGTATTTT
cdr3_aa: CASSQDQGLGADTQYF

clone_size: many
d_call: NA
j_call: TRBJ2-2
v_call: TRBV11-2
cdr3_nt: TGTGCCAGCAGCTTACGGGCAGGGCTTGGCGGGGAGCTGTTTTTT
cdr3_aa: CASSLRAGLGGELFF

clone_size: few
d_call: NA
j_call: TRBJ2-2
v_call: TRBV5-1
cdr3_nt: TGCGCCAGCAGCTTGGACAGGGTTATCACCGGGGAGCTGTTTTTT
cdr3_aa: CASSLDRVITGELFF

clone_size: NA
d_call: NA
j_call: TRBJ1-2
v_call: TRBV10-3
cdr3_nt: TGTGCCATCAGCCTGGGACGGAACTATGGCTACACCTTC
cdr3_aa: CAISLGRNYGYTF

clone_size: NA
d_call: TRBD1
j_call: TRBJ2-5
v_call: TRBV27
cdr3_nt: TGTGCCAGCAGGGGGACAGAAGAGACCCAGTACTTC
cdr3_aa: CASRGTEETQYF

clone_size: few
d_call: NA
j_call: TRBJ2-2
v_call: TRBV3-1
cdr3_nt: TGTGCCAGCAGCCAATTCATAGCCGCCGGGGAGCTGTTTTTT
cdr3_aa: CASSQFIAAGELFF

clone_size: few
d_call: NA
j_call: TRBJ1-2
v_call: TRBV28
cdr3_nt: TGTGCCAGCAGTTTTCCTGGGAGCTATGGCTACACCTTC
cdr3_aa: CASSFPGSYGYTF

clone_size: few
d_call: NA
j_call: TRBJ1-2
v_call: TRBV27
cdr3_nt: TGTGCCAGCAGTTCCGCCGGAGGCTATGGCTACACCTTC
cdr3_aa: CASSSAGGYGYTF

clone_size: few
d_call: NA
j_call: TRBJ1-1
v_call: TRBV7-9
cdr3_nt: TGTGCCAGCAACCCATCGGGTATGAACACTGAAGCTTTCTTT
cdr3_aa: CASNPSGMNTEAFF

clone_size: NA
d_call: TRBD1
j_call: TRBJ2-7
v_call: TRBV11-2
cdr3_nt: TGTGCCAGCAGCTGGACAGGTACCTACGAGCAGTACTTC
cdr3_aa: CASSWTGTYEQYF

clone_size: once
d_call: NA
j_call: TRBJ2-7
v_call: TRBV3-1
cdr3_nt: TGTGCCAGCAGCCAAGTAGGCACCTACGAGCAGTACTTC
cdr3_aa: CASSQVGTYEQYF

clone_size: many
d_call: NA
j_call: TRBJ2-7
v_call: TRBV7-2
cdr3_nt: TGTGCCAGCAGCTACTGGGCCTTATCCTACGAGCAGTACTTC
cdr3_aa: CASSYWALSYEQYF

clone_size: NA
d_call: NA
j_call: TRBJ1-5
v_call: TRBV5-8
cdr3_nt: TGTGCCAGCAGCTTGTACACCAGCAATCAGCCCCAGCATTTT
cdr3_aa: CASSLYTSNQPQHF

clone_size: many
d_call: NA
j_call: TRBJ2-2
v_call: TRBV9
cdr3_nt: TGTGCCAGCAGCTTCCGACGGACACTGTCCACCGGGGAGCTGTTTTTT
cdr3_aa: CASSFRRTLSTGELFF

clone_size: many
d_call: NA
j_call: TRBJ1-2
v_call: TRBV5-1
cdr3_nt: TGCGCCAGCAGCAACCCCCAGGGAGGAGGCTACACCTTC
cdr3_aa: CASSNPQGGGYTF

clone_size: NA
d_call: NA
j_call: TRBJ2-5
v_call: TRBV12-3/TRBV12-4
cdr3_nt: TGTGCCAGCAGTTCCCCGGGGGAGACCCAGTACTTC
cdr3_aa: CASSSPGETQYF

clone_size: many
d_call: NA
j_call: TRBJ1-2
v_call: TRBV9
cdr3_nt: TGTGCCAGCAGCGTAGAATATCCGGAGGGCCGTTATGGCTACACCTTC
cdr3_aa: CASSVEYPEGRYGYTF

clone_size: NA
d_call: TRBD1
j_call: TRBJ1-6
v_call: TRBV29-1
cdr3_nt: TGCAGCGTGGGCCGGGACAGGGATTCACCCCTCCACTTT
cdr3_aa: CSVGRDRDSPLHF

clone_size: NA
d_call: NA
j_call: TRBJ1-5
v_call: TRBV12-3/TRBV12-4
cdr3_nt: TGTGCCAGCAACAACGTGAATAGCAATCAGCCCCAGCATTTT
cdr3_aa: CASNNVNSNQPQHF

clone_size: many
d_call: TRBD2
j_call: TRBJ2-5
v_call: TRBV24-1
cdr3_nt: TGTGCCACCAGTGATCGTGCGGGGGGCCCGAAAGAGACCCAGTACTTC
cdr3_aa: CATSDRAGGPKETQYF

clone_size: few
d_call: TRBD1
j_call: TRBJ1-2
v_call: TRBV7-2
cdr3_nt: TGTGCCAGCAGCGACGCAGGGGGTCGTGGCTACACCTTC
cdr3_aa: CASSDAGGRGYTF

clone_size: few
d_call: NA
j_call: TRBJ1-1
v_call: TRBV7-2
cdr3_nt: TGTGCCAGCAGCCGACAGGTTAGCAACACTGAAGCTTTCTTT
cdr3_aa: CASSRQVSNTEAFF

clone_size: few
d_call: NA
j_call: TRBJ2-2
v_call: TRBV3-1
cdr3_nt: TGTGCCAGCAGCCTGGGCCCGAACACCGGGGAGCTGTTTTTT
cdr3_aa: CASSLGPNTGELFF

clone_size: few
d_call: TRBD2
j_call: TRBJ2-1
v_call: TRBV6-2/TRBV6-3
cdr3_nt: TGTGCCAGCAGTTACAGCCCTAGCGGGGGGATATACAATGAGCAGTTCTTC
cdr3_aa: CASSYSPSGGIYNEQFF

clone_size: NA
d_call: NA
j_call: TRBJ2-1
v_call: TRBV9
cdr3_nt: TGTGCCAGCAGCGTAGACGGGGTTGGCTACAATGAGCAGTTCTTC
cdr3_aa: CASSVDGVGYNEQFF

clone_size: NA
d_call: NA
j_call: TRBJ1-2
v_call: TRBV18
cdr3_nt: TGTGCCAGCTCACTACGAGATGGGGTAGGGGCCTATGGCTACACCTTC
cdr3_aa: CASSLRDGVGAYGYTF

clone_size: NA
d_call: NA
j_call: TRBJ1-6
v_call: TRBV7-2
cdr3_nt: TGTGCCAGCAGCTTAGCAGGGGGAAATAATTCACCCCTCCACTTT
cdr3_aa: CASSLAGGNNSPLHF

clone_size: few
d_call: NA
j_call: TRBJ1-6
v_call: TRBV7-2
cdr3_nt: TGTGCCAGCAGCTTAGGACGTGGGTCACCCCTCCACTTT
cdr3_aa: CASSLGRGSPLHF

clone_size: NA
d_call: NA
j_call: TRBJ2-3
v_call: TRBV6-5
cdr3_nt: TGTGCCAGCAAGTTTAGGGGGGGCCCCACAGATACGCAGTATTTT
cdr3_aa: CASKFRGGPTDTQYF

clone_size: NA
d_call: NA
j_call: TRBJ2-5
v_call: TRBV4-1
cdr3_nt: TGCGCCAGCAGCCAAGCGTCAAAGGGGAGGCTCCAAGAGACCCAGTACTTC
cdr3_aa: CASSQASKGRLQETQYF

clone_size: NA
d_call: NA
j_call: TRBJ1-1
v_call: TRBV5-1
cdr3_nt: TGCGCCAGCCGAGCCGGTGCTGAAGCTTTCTTT
cdr3_aa: CASRAGAEAFF

clone_size: NA
d_call: NA
j_call: TRBJ2-7
v_call: TRBV3-1
cdr3_nt: TGTGCCAGCAGCCGAGGGTACGAGCAGTACTTC
cdr3_aa: CASSRGYEQYF

clone_size: NA
d_call: TRBD2
j_call: TRBJ2-1
v_call: TRBV2
cdr3_nt: TGTGCCAGCAGTTATCCGGGACTAGGTGGGGTGAATGAGCAGTTCTTC
cdr3_aa: CASSYPGLGGVNEQFF

clone_size: NA
d_call: NA
j_call: TRBJ2-1
v_call: TRBV3-1
cdr3_nt: TGTGCCAGCAGCCAACAGATTAAGGCCAGCTCCTACAATGAGCAGTTCTTC
cdr3_aa: CASSQQIKASSYNEQFF